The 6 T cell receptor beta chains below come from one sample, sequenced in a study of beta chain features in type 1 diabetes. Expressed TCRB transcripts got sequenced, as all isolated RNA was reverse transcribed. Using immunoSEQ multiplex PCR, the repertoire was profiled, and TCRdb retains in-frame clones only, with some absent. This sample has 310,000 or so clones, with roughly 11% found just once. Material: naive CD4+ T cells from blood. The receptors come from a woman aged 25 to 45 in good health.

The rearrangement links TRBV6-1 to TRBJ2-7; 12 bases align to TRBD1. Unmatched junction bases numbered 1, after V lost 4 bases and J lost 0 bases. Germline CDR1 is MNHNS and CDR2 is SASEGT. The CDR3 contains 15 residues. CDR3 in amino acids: CASSAGQGASYEQYF. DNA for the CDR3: TGTGCCAGCAGTGCGGGACAGGGGGCCTCCTACGAGCAGTACTTC.

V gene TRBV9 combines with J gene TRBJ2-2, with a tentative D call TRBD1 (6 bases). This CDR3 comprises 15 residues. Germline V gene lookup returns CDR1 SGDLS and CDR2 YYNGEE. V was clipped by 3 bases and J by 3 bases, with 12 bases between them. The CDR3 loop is CASSARDTYTGELFF. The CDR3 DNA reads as TGTGCCAGCAGCGCCCGGGACACTTACACCGGGGAGCTGTTTTTT.

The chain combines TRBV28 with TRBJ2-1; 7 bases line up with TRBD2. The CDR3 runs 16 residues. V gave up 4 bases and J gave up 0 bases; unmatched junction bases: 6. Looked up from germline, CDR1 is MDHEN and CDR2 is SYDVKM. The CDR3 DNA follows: TGTGCCAGCAGTTCCTTAGCGGGCCGCTCCTACAATGAGCAGTTCTTC. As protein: CASSSLAGRSYNEQFF.

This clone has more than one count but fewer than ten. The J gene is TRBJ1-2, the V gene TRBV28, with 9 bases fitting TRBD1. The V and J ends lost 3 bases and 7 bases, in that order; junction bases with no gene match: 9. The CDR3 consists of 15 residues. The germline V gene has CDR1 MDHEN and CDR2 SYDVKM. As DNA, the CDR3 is TGTGCCAGCAGTTTCCCTGGACAGGGGTTTCTTGGCTACACCTTC. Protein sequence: CASSFPGQGFLGYTF.

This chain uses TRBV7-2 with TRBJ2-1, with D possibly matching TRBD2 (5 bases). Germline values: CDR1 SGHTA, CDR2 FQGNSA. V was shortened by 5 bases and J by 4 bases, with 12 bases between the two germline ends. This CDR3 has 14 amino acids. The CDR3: CASSLRDYYNEQFF. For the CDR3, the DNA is TGTGCCAGCAGCCTGAGAGACTATTACAATGAGCAGTTCTTC. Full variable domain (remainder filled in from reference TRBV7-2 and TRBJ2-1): GAGVSQSPSNKVTEKGKDVELRCDPISGHTALYWYRQSLGQGLEFLIYFQGNSAPDKSGLPSDRFSAERTGGSVSTLTIQRTQQEDSAVYLCASSLRDYYNEQFFGPGTRLTVL.

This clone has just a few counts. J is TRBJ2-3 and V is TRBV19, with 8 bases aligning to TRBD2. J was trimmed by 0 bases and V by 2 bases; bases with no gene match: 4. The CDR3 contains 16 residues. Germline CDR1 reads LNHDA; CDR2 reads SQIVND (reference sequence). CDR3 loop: CASSIWASGSTDTQYF. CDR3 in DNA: TGTGCCAGTAGTATATGGGCTAGCGGGAGCACAGATACGCAGTATTTT.